The clone carrying this T cell receptor (beta chain) was seen many times. What it binds is not known. These data originate in a study of T cell repertoires in cytomegalovirus infection. Across the whole study: Shared public TCR beta signatures pointed to both CMV infection and a matching HLA type.

The CDR3 spans 13 residues. CDR1 is DFQATT, CDR2 SNEGSKA, per germline (reference sequence). The V and J ends lost 6 bases and 8 bases, in that order; junction bases with no gene match: 6. Study results and limitations: The ex vivo response showed dominance by HLA-C-restricted CMV-specific TCR beta clonotypes. Pooled public TCR beta family frequency picked out CMV carriers with the relevant HLA.

TCRdb processed the reads anew with MiXCR; each CDR3 protein has one entry. The sample contains around 310,000 distinct CDR3 sequences, 15% to 20% of which appear only once. This TCR was recovered from a human donor in good health (CMV status not recorded). Some clones in this sample may be carry-over from other donors' samples. Sequencing was carried out using PBMCs. The V gene is TRBV20-1, the J gene TRBJ1-6, with TRBD1 identical over 8 bases. This chain's CDR3 is CSATQGADSPLHF. In DNA, the CDR3 is TGCAGTGCAACCCAGGGGGCGGATTCACCCCTCCACTTT.